Shown below are 12 T cell receptor beta chains from a single sample sequenced in a study of blood T cell repertoires in COVID-19 (dated by TCRdb to about 2020). Libraries were constructed by the immunoSEQ multiplex PCR assay. The table was pulled from immuneACCESS by TCRdb, which kept in-frame rearrangements only. Such tables lose some clones; where checked, under half of the loss comes from unresolved V genes, and the rest has no known cause. Here the sample has roughly 160,000 clones; 80% to 90% occur a single time. The ten largest clones capture around 2% of the sample. The sample taken for sequencing was peripheral blood. All receptors come from a woman of 80 years or more with acute or convalescent COVID-19.

This clone was seen only once. The gene calls are TRBV3-1 (or the pseudogene TRBV3-2) and TRBJ2-1; 8 positions match TRBD2. This CDR3 is built from 12 residues. V dropped 3 bases and J dropped 10; count of bases not matched to a gene: 2. The germline CDR1 and CDR2 sequences are LGHDT and YNNKEL (reference sequence). The CDR3 nucleotides are TGTGCCAGCAGCCACAGCGGGGGCGAGCAGTTCTTC. Amino acids: CASSHSGGEQFF.

This chain connects TRBV6-2 or TRBV6-3 to TRBJ2-2, with 7 bases aligning to TRBD1. The junction had 9 bases not matched to a gene; V was cut back by 7 bases and J by 7 bases. Germline assignment: CDR1 MNHEY and CDR2 SVGEGT. The CDR3 runs 14 residues. CDR3 in amino acids: CASIPGGFDGELFF. The CDR3 bases are TGTGCCAGCATCCCAGGGGGATTTGACGGGGAGCTGTTTTTT.

The chain recombines TRBV7-2 with TRBJ1-4; D is possibly TRBD1 (6 bases). The CDR3 runs to 16 residues. CDR1 is SGHTA, CDR2 FQGNSA, per germline. V gave up 5 bases and J gave up 8 bases, with 21 bases separating them. The CDR3 sequence is CASSPERGGIWEKLFF. The CDR3 DNA reads TGTGCCAGCAGCCCGGAAAGAGGGGGAATTTGGGAAAAACTGTTTTTT.

The chain links TRBV24-1 to TRBJ1-2; 11 nucleotides align to TRBD1. Germline assignment: CDR1 KGHDR and CDR2 SFDVKD. V dropped 4 bases and J dropped 8; count of bases not matched to a gene: 5. CDR3 length: 14 residues. As DNA, the CDR3 is TGTGCCACCAGTGACGGACAGGGGGCATGGGGCTACACCTTC. Protein: CATSDGQGAWGYTF.

V and J are TRBV19 and TRBJ1-5; weak D call: TRBD1 (5 bases). Between the trimmed V and J ends, which lost 9 bases and 1 base, there was a span of 19 bases. CDR1 and CDR2 (germline): LNHDA, SQIVND (reference sequence). This CDR3 is 16 amino acids long. This chain's CDR3 is CASQAWGELSNQPQHF. DNA for the CDR3: TGTGCCAGCCAGGCTTGGGGGGAGCTGAGCAATCAGCCCCAGCATTTT.

The rearrangement joins TRBV5-1 to TRBJ1-2; 7 nucleotides match TRBD1. Trimming took 5 bases from V and 1 from J; bases not matched to a gene: 5. This CDR3 has 14 residues. CDR1 and CDR2 (germline): SGHRS, YFSETQ. CDR3 DNA: TGCGCCAGCAGTTCGTGGGACAGTAACTATGGCTACACCTTC. The encoded protein is CASSSWDSNYGYTF.

J is TRBJ2-3 and V is TRBV5-6, with a weak D call TRBD2 (5 bases). V lost 5 bases to trimming and J lost 1 base, with 20 bases between them. The germline gives CDR1 SGHDT, CDR2 YYEEEE. The CDR3 runs to 17 residues. In DNA form, the CDR3 reads TGTGCCAGCAGTGGGTGGACGGGATCAATGGGCACAGATACGCAGTATTTT. Residues: CASSGWTGSMGTDTQYF.

The chain carries TRBV5-1 and TRBJ2-5; 7 bases map to TRBD2. From germline, CDR1 is SGHRS and CDR2 YFSETQ. V gave up 4 bases and J gave up 1 base; unmatched junction bases: 13. This CDR3 spans 17 amino acids. The CDR3 bases are TGCGCCAGCAGCCGGGTCGGACTAGAGACTACCCAAGAGACCCAGTACTTC. As protein: CASSRVGLETTQETQYF. Full variable domain (rest looked up from reference TRBV5-1 and TRBJ2-5): KAGVTQTPRYLIKTRGQQVTLSCSPISGHRSVSWYQQTPGQGLQFLFEYFSETQRNKGNFPGRFSGRQFSNSRSEMNVSTLELGDSALYLCASSRVGLETTQETQYFGPGTRLLVL.

This clone was found a few times. The chain joins TRBV6-5 to TRBJ2-3, with 9 bases aligning to TRBD2. The CDR3 has 14 residues. Trimming took 3 bases from V and 8 from J; bases not matched to a gene: 6. Germline CDR1 and CDR2: MNHEY and SVGAGI. CDR3 in amino acids: CASSYGAGGSTQYF. CDR3 nucleotides: TGTGCCAGCAGTTATGGTGCGGGAGGGTCTACGCAGTATTTT.

The rearrangement links TRBV21-1 to TRBJ1-3. TRBV21-1 is a pseudogene. The CDR3 extends over 15 amino acids. The CDR3 nucleotides read TGTGCCAGCAGCAAAGCGCGCGGCTCTGGAAACACCATATATTTT. This gives the protein CASSKARGSGNTIYF.

This chain uses TRBV7-9 with TRBJ2-5; the match to TRBD1 covers 7 bases. The CDR3 has 16 residues. The germline V gene encodes CDR1 SEHNR and CDR2 FQNEAQ (reference sequence). V was pared by 5 bases and J by 5 bases, with 14 bases of the junction left unmatched. DNA of the CDR3: TGTGCCAGCAGCCAACGACAGACAGGGACCCAGGAGACCCAGTACTTC. Translating gives CASSQRQTGTQETQYF.

V is TRBV18 and J is TRBJ2-3; 14 nucleotides align to TRBD2. The germline V gene encodes CDR1 KGHSH and CDR2 LQKENI. The J segment lost 0 bases and the V segment lost 5 bases, leaving 13 bases of the junction unmatched. The CDR3 runs to 20 residues. The CDR3: CASSSRGLAGGYSSTDTQYF. The CDR3, as DNA: TGTGCCAGCTCATCCCGCGGACTAGCGGGAGGTTACTCTAGCACAGATACGCAGTATTTT.